These 14 T cell receptor beta chains came from one sample sequenced in a study of shared clonotypes between healthy human individuals. Clones were sequenced by immunoSEQ multiplex PCR, and TCRdb holds only the in-frame ones, with some missing. The sample has approximately 2.4 million clones, 95% seen once; the top ten hold roughly 0.13%. Sequencing was done on a sample of naive CD4+ T cells sorted from blood. Described subset: CD45RA+ positively selected. These receptors originate from a man aged 18 to 35 in good health.

This sequence joins TRBV5-1 and TRBJ2-2; D possibly corresponds to TRBD2 (5 bases). The CDR3 is 16 residues long. V lost 3 bases, J lost 4 bases, and 16 bases lay in between. Germline values: CDR1 SGHRS, CDR2 YFSETQ. The chain's CDR3 is CASSSQYGAVTGELFF. As DNA, the CDR3 is TGCGCCAGCAGCTCCCAATACGGAGCGGTCACCGGGGAGCTGTTTTTT.

The chain combines TRBV4-1 with TRBJ2-3; 9 bases map to TRBD2. V shed 4 bases and J 1 base; nucleotides not matched to a gene: 3. CDR1 MGHRA and CDR2 YSYEKL come from the germline V gene. CDR3 length: 15 residues. The CDR3 reads CASSRVAGGTDTQYF. CDR3 DNA sequence: TGCGCCAGCAGCCGAGTAGCGGGAGGCACAGATACGCAGTATTTT.

This clone was observed once. The V gene is TRBV5-1, the J gene TRBJ2-5; 9 bases are a match to TRBD1. With 5 bases clipped from V and 4 bases from J, the junction kept 6 bases outside the gene matches. CDR3 length equals 14 residues. CDR1 and CDR2 (germline): SGHRS, YFSETQ. CDR3 region: CASRLQGAGETQYF. Written as DNA, the CDR3 is TGCGCCAGCAGACTACAGGGGGCTGGAGAGACCCAGTACTTC.

The CDR3 DNA reads TGTGCCAGCAATCAGGGGGCTGTCGAGCAGTACTTC. It yields the protein CASNQGAVEQYF. The rearrangement joins TRBV2 to TRBJ2-7; 8 positions agree with TRBD1. The length of the CDR3 is 12 residues. Germline CDR1 SNHLY, CDR2 FYNNEI. V dropped 7 bases and J dropped 6; count of bases not matched to a gene: 5.

The chain links TRBV5-4 to TRBJ2-7, with 8 bases aligning to TRBD2. In germline, CDR1 is SGHNT, CDR2 YYREEE (reference sequence). Trimming at V came to 4 bases and at J to 2 bases, leaving 8 bases not matched to a gene. The CDR3 consists of 15 residues. The CDR3 sequence: CASSLTGGPPYEQYF. DNA for the CDR3: TGTGCCAGCAGCCTTACGGGGGGGCCCCCCTACGAGCAGTACTTC.

The rearrangement links TRBV5-6 to TRBJ2-7; D is ambiguous. The CDR3 length is 13 residues. Germline loops: CDR1 SGHDT, CDR2 YYEEEE. V was pared by 5 bases and J by 12 bases, with 21 bases between. The CDR3 loop reads CASRQQTGTPAYF. The CDR3 DNA sequence: TGTGCCAGCAGGCAGCAGACCGGAACCCCCGCGTACTTC. The entire variable domain, with the rest obtained from reference TRBV5-6 and TRBJ2-7, is as follows: DAGVTQSPTHLIKTRGQQVTLRCSPKSGHDTVSWYQQALGQGPQFIFQYYEEEERQRGNFPDRFSGHQFPNYSSELNVNALLLGDSALYLCASRQQTGTPAYFGPGTRLTVT.

The CDR3 bases are TGTGCCCTATCCTACATTCTCCCAGATACGCAGTATTTT. Amino acid sequence: CALSYILPDTQYF. This sequence joins TRBV30 and TRBJ2-3; D remains ambiguous. Trimming left V 8 bases short and J 4 bases short, with 16 bases between. The V gene's germline CDR1 is GTSNPN and CDR2 SVGIG (reference sequence). CDR3 size: 13 residues.

CDR3 sequence reads: CASSSGRRSGELFF. The CDR3, as DNA: TGTGCCAGCAGCTCCGGGAGAAGGTCCGGGGAGCTGTTTTTT. The V gene is TRBV7-2, the J gene TRBJ2-2; the D gene is possibly TRBD2 (6 bases). CDR1 SGHTA and CDR2 FQGNSA come from the germline V gene. This CDR3 spans 14 amino acids. V was clipped by 4 bases and J by 6 bases, with 12 bases between them.

This clone was counted once. The chain joins TRBV27 to TRBJ1-1, with D maybe TRBD1 (5 bases). The CDR3 is 14 amino acids. Trimming took off 6 bases at V and 0 bases at J, with 11 bases between the two ends. Germline values: CDR1 MNHEY, CDR2 SMNVEV (reference sequence). The CDR3 DNA is TGTGCCAGCAGCATGACAGTCTTGAACACTGAAGCTTTCTTT. Residues: CASSMTVLNTEAFF.

The chain has TRBV7-8 and TRBJ1-5; possible D gene TRBD1, 6 bases. Per the germline V gene, CDR1 is SGHVS and CDR2 is FQNEAQ. This CDR3 spans 14 amino acids. V was shortened by 7 bases and J by 2 bases, with 12 bases between the two germline ends. The CDR3 DNA reads TGTGCCAGCAAGGACAGCCCCGGCAATCAGCCCCAGCATTTT. It is translated as CASKDSPGNQPQHF.

J is TRBJ2-7 and V is TRBV6-6; possibly TRBD2 for D (5 bases). Between the trimmed V and J ends, which lost 7 bases and 1 base, there was a span of 11 bases. The CDR3 spans 13 residues. Per the germline V gene, CDR1 is MNHNY and CDR2 is SVGAGI (reference sequence). DNA of the CDR3: TGTGCCAGCAAAATGAGGGTGTCCTACGAGCAGTACTTC. Translating gives CASKMRVSYEQYF.

This clone was detected only once. V usage is TRBV7-8 and J usage is TRBJ2-1; no definite D call. Germline V gene data show CDR1 as SGHVS and CDR2 as FQNEAQ. The V end lost 3 bases, the J end lost 6 bases, and 15 bases lay between the germline ends. The CDR3 covers 15 residues. CDR3 in DNA: TGTGCCAGCAGCTTTCGGTTCACTGGGCTCAATGAGCAGTTCTTC. Residues: CASSFRFTGLNEQFF. The whole variable domain, remainder taken from reference TRBV7-8 and TRBJ2-1, is GAGVSQSPRYKVAKRGQDVALRCDPISGHVSLFWYQQALGQGPEFLTYFQNEAQLDKSGLPSDRFFAERPEGSVSTLKIQRTQQEDSAVYLCASSFRFTGLNEQFFGPGTRLTVL.

The J gene is TRBJ1-5, the V gene TRBV19; 10 bases are a match to TRBD1. Looked up from germline, CDR1 is LNHDA and CDR2 is SQIVND (reference sequence). This CDR3 comprises 15 residues. The trim removed 5 bases at V and 2 bases at J, leaving 3 bases unmatched. This CDR3 reads CASSPTGGGNQPQHF. The CDR3 DNA follows: TGTGCCAGTAGTCCGACAGGGGGCGGCAATCAGCCCCAGCATTTT. Drawing the rest from reference TRBV19 and TRBJ1-5, the complete variable domain is DGGITQSPKYLFRKEGQNVTLSCEQNLNHDAMYWYRQDPGQGLRLIYYSQIVNDFQKGDIAEGYSVSREKKESFPLTVTSAQKNPTAFYLCASSPTGGGNQPQHFGDGTRLSIL.

The chain employs TRBV5-4 and TRBJ2-5; D is unresolved. Germline values: CDR1 SGHNT, CDR2 YYREEE (reference sequence). The CDR3 consists of 13 residues. Trimming cost V 0 bases and J 5 bases, with 8 bases left between them. The CDR3 here is CASSLDLIETQYF. In DNA, the CDR3 is TGTGCCAGCAGCTTGGATTTGATCGAGACCCAGTACTTC. Together with reference TRBV5-4 and TRBJ2-5, the CDR3 gives the full variable domain: ETGVTQSPTHLIKTRGQQVTLRCSSQSGHNTVSWYQQALGQGPQFIFQYYREEENGRGNFPPRFSGLQFPNYSSELNVNALELDDSALYLCASSLDLIETQYFGPGTRLLVL.